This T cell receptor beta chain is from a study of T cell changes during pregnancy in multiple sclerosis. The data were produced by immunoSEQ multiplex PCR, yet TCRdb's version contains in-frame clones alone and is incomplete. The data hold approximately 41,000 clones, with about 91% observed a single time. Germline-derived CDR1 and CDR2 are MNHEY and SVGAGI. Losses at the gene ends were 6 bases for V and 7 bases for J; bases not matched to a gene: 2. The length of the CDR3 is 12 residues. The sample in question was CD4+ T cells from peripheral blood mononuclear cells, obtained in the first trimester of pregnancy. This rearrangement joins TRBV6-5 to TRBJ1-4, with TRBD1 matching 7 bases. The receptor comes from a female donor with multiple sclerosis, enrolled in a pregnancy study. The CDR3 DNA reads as TGTGCCAGCAGCCGACAGGGTGAAAAACTGTTTTTT. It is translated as CASSRQGEKLFF.